The entry that follows covers one TCR beta chain sequence. The sample belongs to a study of blood T cell repertoires in COVID-19. Across the study: The samples span acute and convalescent COVID-19 from the United States, Italy and Spain. The cDNA or gDNA used as material had been derived from T cells, B-cell-depleted T cells, or PBMCs.

V was cut by 3 bases and J by 4 bases, with 4 bases left in between. From germline, CDR1 is LGHDT and CDR2 YNNKEL (reference sequence). The CDR3 is made up of 12 amino acids. Patients at the Seattle site were enrolled during active infection and followed longitudinally. Source study methods: By means of reference gene primer amplification, nucleated cell counts were estimated. Assay: immunoSEQ multiplex PCR; the TCRdb copy retains only in-frame clones and omits some. The DNA was the basis for D and trimming; V, J and clone size are from that table. This repertoire shows roughly 180,000 clones, roughly 76% found once; its top ten account for approximately 11%.

The chain combines TRBV3-1 (or the pseudogene TRBV3-2) with TRBJ1-5; no clear D. The source is a woman in her thirties or forties with COVID-19, enrolled during active disease. Sequenced sample: peripheral blood. The CDR3 loop reads CASSQRNQPQHF. CDR3 DNA sequence: TGTGCCAGCAGCCAGCGTAATCAGCCCCAGCATTTT.